A single sample gave rise to the 18 T cell receptor beta chains below, sequenced in a study of radiation and T cells in renal cell carcinoma (dated by TCRdb to about 2020). The method behind the library was the immunoSEQ multiplex PCR assay. TCRdb stores this immuneACCESS table with in-frame sequences only. Part of the clones is absent; in the studies checked, under half of the shortfall reflects unresolved V genes, and no reason is known for the rest. In this sample the table shows around 140,000 clones, less than 85% of which occur a single time. Together, the top ten hold roughly 25% of the sample. Sample time point, as interpreted from the label and publication: baseline pretreatment blood. The treatment or condition label on this specimen signifies: 15 Gy SBRT to primary tumor, nephrectomy 4 weeks later. The specimen was blood, collected from a patient whose treatment included radiotherapy and nephrectomy. These receptors were obtained from a woman aged 45 to 65 with renal cell carcinoma.

This sequence joins TRBV7-2 and TRBJ2-5, with TRBD1 matching over 10 bases. The DNA matches TRBJ2-7 better at its end, which makes the J call doubtful. The CDR3 contains 15 residues. Germline values: CDR1 SGHTA, CDR2 FQGNSA. CDR3 bases: TGTGCCAGCAGCTTTGACGGGACAGGGGTTTACGAGCAGTACTTC. Encoded protein: CASSFDGTGVYEQYF.

This chain connects TRBV10-3 to TRBJ1-1, with a weak D call TRBD1 (5 bases). The CDR3 sequence is 15 residues long. In germline, CDR1 is ENHRY, CDR2 SYGVKD. Trimming pared 4 bases from V and 1 base from J, leaving 13 bases between. This CDR3 reads CAISGFGTANTEAFF. In DNA form, the CDR3 reads TGTGCCATCAGTGGTTTTGGGACGGCGAACACTGAAGCTTTCTTT.

The chain couples TRBV15 to TRBJ2-5, with D possibly matching TRBD1 (5 bases). With 0 bases removed from V and 3 bases from J, the gap between germline ends came to 11 bases. CDR1 is LNHNV, CDR2 YYDKDF, per germline (reference sequence). CDR3 length: 15 residues. The CDR3 region is CATSRDLGREETQYF. The CDR3 DNA reads as TGTGCCACCAGCAGAGATCTTGGCAGGGAAGAGACCCAGTACTTC.

The J gene is TRBJ2-2, the V gene TRBV7-6; 8 bases match TRBD1. Trimming took 4 bases from V and 5 from J; bases not matched to a gene: 9. The length of the CDR3 is 16 residues. Germline CDR1 is SGHVS and CDR2 is FNYEAQ. CDR3 protein: CASSWRGQGRTGELFF. Here the CDR3 DNA reads TGTGCCAGCAGCTGGCGTGGACAGGGAAGGACCGGGGAGCTGTTTTTT.

CDR3 loop: CASSRGHGYEQYF. The CDR3 nucleotides read TGTGCCAGCAGCCGAGGACACGGTTACGAGCAGTACTTC. The genes are TRBV7-2 and TRBJ2-7; a weak D match, TRBD1 (5 bases). CDR1 SGHTA and CDR2 FQGNSA come from the germline V gene. The CDR3 is 13 residues long. V was cut by 5 bases and J by 4 bases, with 12 bases left in between.

In this sample, this clone turned up a few times. The J gene is TRBJ2-2, the V gene TRBV9; no firm D call. CDR3 size: 12 residues. The ends were cut back, 0 bases at V and 9 bases at J, with 6 bases in the middle. Looked up from germline, CDR1 is SGDLS and CDR2 is YYNGEE. The CDR3 DNA reads as TGTGCCAGCAGCGTAGTTGGGAGGGAGCTGTTTTTT. This sequence encodes CASSVVGRELFF.

CDR3 in DNA: TGTGCCAGCAGCCTATTTCCGGACAGCCAAGAGACCCAGTACTTC. This codes for CASSLFPDSQETQYF. The J gene is TRBJ2-5, the V gene TRBV11-3; possible D gene TRBD1, 6 bases. CDR3 length: 15 amino acids. CDR1 is SGHNT and CDR2 is YENEEA in the germline V gene. V was pared by 5 bases and J by 1 base, with 14 bases between.

The chain couples TRBV5-4 to TRBJ2-7, with 10 bases that match TRBD1. The V gene's germline CDR1 is SGHNT and CDR2 YYREEE (reference sequence). The junction had 5 bases not matched to a gene; V was cut back by 4 bases and J by 1 base. There are 15 residues in the CDR3. The CDR3 region is CASSRDRGKSYEQYF. For the CDR3, the DNA is TGTGCCAGCAGCCGGGACAGGGGAAAATCCTACGAGCAGTACTTC.

The J gene is TRBJ1-3, the V gene TRBV7-2, with D possibly being TRBD1 (5 bases). The CDR3 is 15 amino acids. V shed 5 bases and J shed 4 bases, with 15 bases lying between them. Per germline, CDR1 SGHTA and CDR2 FQGNSA. CDR3 region: CASSPDSLRGNTIYF. CDR3 coding DNA: TGTGCCAGCAGCCCAGACAGCCTGAGGGGAAACACCATATATTTT.

The chain joins TRBV2 to TRBJ1-1; TRBD1 aligns across 11 bases. The CDR3 consists of 14 residues. Germline lookup yields CDR1 SNHLY and CDR2 FYNNEI. Trimming removed 9 bases from V and 5 bases from J; junction bases left unmatched: 8. The CDR3 reads CASGQGAMVTEAFF. CDR3 DNA sequence: TGTGCCAGTGGACAGGGGGCGATGGTGACTGAAGCTTTCTTT. The full variable domain, completed using reference TRBV2 and TRBJ1-1, is EPEVTQTPSHQVTQMGQEVILRCVPISNHLYFYWYRQILGQKVEFLVSFYNNEISEKSEIFDDQFSVERPDGSNFTLKIRSTKLEDSAMYFCASGQGAMVTEAFFGQGTRLTVV.

The CDR3 region is CASSRDRHYSNQPQHF. CDR3 coding DNA: TGTGCCAGCAGTCGGGACAGGCATTATAGCAATCAGCCCCAGCATTTT. The chain is built from TRBV27 and TRBJ1-5, with TRBD1 matching over 8 bases. Per germline, CDR1 MNHEY and CDR2 SMNVEV (reference sequence). CDR3 length: 16 residues. With 5 bases clipped from V and 0 bases from J, the junction kept 6 bases outside the gene matches.

The chain is built from TRBV7-8 and TRBJ2-3, with 7 bases aligning to TRBD2. CDR1 is SGHVS, CDR2 FQNEAQ, per germline. The CDR3 runs 16 residues. J lost 2 bases, V lost 5 bases, and 10 bases had no gene match. This CDR3 reads CASSPGRVLPTDTQYF. The CDR3 DNA reads as TGTGCCAGCAGCCCAGGGAGGGTATTGCCCACAGATACGCAGTATTTT.

The genes are TRBV10-2 and TRBJ2-2; D perhaps matches TRBD2 (7 bases). This CDR3 is built from 14 residues. Germline V gene lookup returns CDR1 WSHSY and CDR2 SAAADI. Trimming took 7 bases from V and 5 from J, leaving 14 bases between them. CDR3 bases: TGCGCCAGCATGGGGGCGGGAGAAACCGGGGAGCTGTTTTTT. Amino acids: CASMGAGETGELFF.

The gene calls are TRBV12-5 and TRBJ2-3; D gene uncertain. Germline V CDR1 and CDR2: LGHNT, FRNRAP. Trimming shortened V by 2 bases and J by 3 bases, and 6 bases separated the two germline ends. CDR3 length: 13 residues. CDR3 protein: CASGLTETDTQYF. The CDR3 bases are TGTGCTAGTGGTTTGACAGAAACAGATACGCAGTATTTT.

This clone appeared many times. The genes are TRBV25-1 and TRBJ1-5, with no clear D. V was shortened by 2 bases and J by 4 bases, with 6 bases between the two germline ends. Germline V gene lookup returns CDR1 MGHDK and CDR2 SYGVNS. The CDR3 runs 13 residues. The CDR3 nucleotides are TGTGCCAGCAGTGAACCTGGAAATCAGCCCCAGCATTTT. Amino acids: CASSEPGNQPQHF.

The rearrangement uses TRBV27 and TRBJ2-7; possibly TRBD1 for D (5 bases). The V end was cut by 0 bases, the J end by 4 bases, with 19 bases between. The CDR3 runs 17 residues. Germline-derived CDR1 and CDR2 are MNHEY and SMNVEV (reference sequence). CDR3 protein: CASSLSLLAGQPYEQYF. CDR3 bases: TGTGCCAGCAGTTTATCGTTGTTGGCAGGGCAACCTTACGAGCAGTACTTC.

The chain combines TRBV5-1 with TRBJ1-1; TRBD1 might be the D (6 bases). The CDR3 consists of 17 residues. Germline CDR1 SGHRS, CDR2 YFSETQ. V was pared by 0 bases and J by 1 base, with 16 bases between. CDR3 sequence reads: CASSLGPPGATNTEAFF. CDR3 nucleotides: TGCGCCAGCAGCTTGGGCCCGCCAGGGGCTACGAACACTGAAGCTTTCTTT.

Worth noting for this clone: Other DNA sequences within the sample encode an identical CDR3. This chain links TRBV19 with TRBJ1-1; weak D call: TRBD1 (5 bases). Trimming took off 5 bases at V and 5 bases at J, with 15 bases between the two ends. CDR3 size: 14 residues. Looked up from germline, CDR1 is LNHDA and CDR2 is SQIVND (reference sequence). The CDR3 spells CASSVQGRGTEAFF. In DNA form, the CDR3 reads TGTGCCAGTAGTGTCCAGGGTCGGGGGACTGAAGCTTTCTTT.